This entry concerns a single TCR beta chain. Its cognate antigen is unknown. These data belong to a study of T cells in localized non-small cell lung cancer. V lost 3 bases, J lost 1 base, and 8 bases stayed unmatched. The CDR3 spans 17 residues. Germline CDR1 reads LGHNA; CDR2 reads YNFKEQ. Study findings and constraints: In adjacent lung, a median roughly 60 of the top 100 tumor clones were found. Uninvolved adjacent lung showed the highest T cell clonality, exceeding tumor. Sequencing was limited to one tumor region, leaving the possibility of heterogeneity open. An association was observed between higher blood T cell density and longer overall survival.

Sequenced by immunoSEQ multiplex PCR; TCRdb stores in-frame clones only, minus some. The data contain 100,000 to 150,000 clones, 80% to 90% of them seen just once; the ten biggest clones take up approximately 1.5%. The source was peripheral blood, collected before any cancer treatment. The rearrangement joins TRBV4-2 to TRBJ2-7; 11 bases align to TRBD2. This sequence was found in a female donor over 55 with stage I lung adenocarcinoma. The CDR3: CASSQARLAGWSYEQYF. Written as DNA, the CDR3 is TGTGCCAGCAGCCAGGCACGACTAGCGGGATGGTCCTACGAGCAGTACTTC.